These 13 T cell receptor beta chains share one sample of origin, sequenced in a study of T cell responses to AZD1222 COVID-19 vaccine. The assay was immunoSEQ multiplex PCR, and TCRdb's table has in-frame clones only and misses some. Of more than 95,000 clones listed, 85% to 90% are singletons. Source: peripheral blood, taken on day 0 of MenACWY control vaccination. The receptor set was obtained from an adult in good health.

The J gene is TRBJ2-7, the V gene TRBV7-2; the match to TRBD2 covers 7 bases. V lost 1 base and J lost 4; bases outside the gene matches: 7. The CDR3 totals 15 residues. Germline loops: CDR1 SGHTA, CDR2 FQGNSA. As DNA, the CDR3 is TGTGCCAGCAGCTTAGAGGAGGGAGGGCCTTACGAGCAGTACTTC. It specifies CASSLEEGGPYEQYF.

CDR3 bases: TGCGCCAGCAGCTGGGGGACAGCGATGTCTGGAAACACCATATATTTT. Protein sequence: CASSWGTAMSGNTIYF. V usage is TRBV5-1 and J usage is TRBJ1-3; 7 positions match TRBD1. The CDR3 runs 16 residues. Losses at the gene ends were 3 bases for V and 1 base for J; bases not matched to a gene: 7. In germline, CDR1 is SGHRS, CDR2 YFSETQ.

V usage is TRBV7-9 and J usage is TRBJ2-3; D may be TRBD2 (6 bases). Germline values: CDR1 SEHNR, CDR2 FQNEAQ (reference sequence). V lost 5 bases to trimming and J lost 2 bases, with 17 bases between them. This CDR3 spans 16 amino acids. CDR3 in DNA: TGTGCCAGCAGCCCCCTTCGGGGGTCCTCCACAGATACGCAGTATTTT. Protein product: CASSPLRGSSTDTQYF.

The CDR3 DNA is TGTGCCAGCAGTTCGGGACAGGATAAGCCGGATACGCAGTATTTT. Protein sequence: CASSSGQDKPDTQYF. The V gene is TRBV6-5, the J gene TRBJ2-3, with TRBD1 matching 8 bases. The germline CDR1 and CDR2 sequences are MNHEY and SVGAGI. V lost 4 bases and J lost 6; bases outside the gene matches: 9. This CDR3 has 15 amino acids.

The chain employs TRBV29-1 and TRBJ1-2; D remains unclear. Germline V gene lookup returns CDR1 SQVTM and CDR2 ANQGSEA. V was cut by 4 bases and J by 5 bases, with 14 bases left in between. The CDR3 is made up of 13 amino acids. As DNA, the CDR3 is TGCAGCGTTGCCGACAATGCGTGGTATGGCTACACCTTC. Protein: CSVADNAWYGYTF. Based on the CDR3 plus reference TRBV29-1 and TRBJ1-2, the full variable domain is SAVISQKPSRDICQRGTSLTIQCQVDSQVTMMFWYRQQPGQSLTLIATANQGSEATYESGFVIDKFPISRPNLTFSTLTVSNMSPEDSSIYLCSVADNAWYGYTFGSGTRLTVV.

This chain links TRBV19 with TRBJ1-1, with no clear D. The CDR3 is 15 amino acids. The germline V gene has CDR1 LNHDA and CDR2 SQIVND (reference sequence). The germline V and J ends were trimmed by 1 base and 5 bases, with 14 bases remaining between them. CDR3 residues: CASSIGREFRTEAFF. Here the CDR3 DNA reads TGTGCCAGTAGTATAGGTAGGGAGTTCCGTACTGAAGCTTTCTTT.

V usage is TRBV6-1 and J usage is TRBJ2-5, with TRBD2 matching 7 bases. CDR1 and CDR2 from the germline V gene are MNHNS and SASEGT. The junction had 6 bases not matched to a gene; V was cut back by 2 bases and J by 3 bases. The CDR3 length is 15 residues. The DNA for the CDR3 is TGTGCCAGCAGTGAATGGGGGGGTCAGAAAGAGACCCAGTACTTC. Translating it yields CASSEWGGQKETQYF.

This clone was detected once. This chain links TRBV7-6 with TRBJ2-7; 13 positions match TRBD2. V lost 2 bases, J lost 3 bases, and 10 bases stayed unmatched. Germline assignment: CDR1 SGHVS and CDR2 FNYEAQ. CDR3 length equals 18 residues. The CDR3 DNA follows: TGTGCCAGCAGCTTACGGCCGGACGGGACTAGCGGGATCTACGAGCAGTACTTC. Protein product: CASSLRPDGTSGIYEQYF.

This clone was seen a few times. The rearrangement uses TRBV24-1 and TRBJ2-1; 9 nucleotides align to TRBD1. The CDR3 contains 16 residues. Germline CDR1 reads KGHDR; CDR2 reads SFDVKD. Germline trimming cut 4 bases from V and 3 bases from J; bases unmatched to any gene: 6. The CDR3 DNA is TGTGCCACCAGTGACCTGGGACAGGGAGACTACAATGAGCAGTTCTTC. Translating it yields CATSDLGQGDYNEQFF.

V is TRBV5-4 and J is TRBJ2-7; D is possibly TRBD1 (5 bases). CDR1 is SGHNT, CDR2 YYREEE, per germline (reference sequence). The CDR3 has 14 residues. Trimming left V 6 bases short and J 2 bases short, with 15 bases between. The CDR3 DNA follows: TGTGCCAGCAACCGGTGGGGCAGAACCTACGAGCAGTACTTC. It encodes CASNRWGRTYEQYF.

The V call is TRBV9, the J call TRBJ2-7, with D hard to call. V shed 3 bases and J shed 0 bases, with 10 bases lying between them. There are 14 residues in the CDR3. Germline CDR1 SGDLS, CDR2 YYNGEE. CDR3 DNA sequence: TGTGCCAGCAGCGGGGCGGTTAGCTCCTACGAGCAGTACTTC. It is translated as CASSGAVSSYEQYF.

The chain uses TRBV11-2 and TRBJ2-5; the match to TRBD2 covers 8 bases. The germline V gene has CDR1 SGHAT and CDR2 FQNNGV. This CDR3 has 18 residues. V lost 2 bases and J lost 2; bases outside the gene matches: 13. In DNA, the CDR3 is TGTGCCAGCAGCTTATCCGGGACTAGAGGGGGGCCGCAAGAGACCCAGTACTTC. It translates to CASSLSGTRGGPQETQYF.

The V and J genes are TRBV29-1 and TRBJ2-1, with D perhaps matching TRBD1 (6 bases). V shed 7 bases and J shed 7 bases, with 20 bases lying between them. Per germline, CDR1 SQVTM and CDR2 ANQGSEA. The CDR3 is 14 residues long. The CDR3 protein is CSALQQGLKNEQFF. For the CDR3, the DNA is TGCAGCGCACTTCAACAGGGTCTGAAGAATGAGCAGTTCTTC.